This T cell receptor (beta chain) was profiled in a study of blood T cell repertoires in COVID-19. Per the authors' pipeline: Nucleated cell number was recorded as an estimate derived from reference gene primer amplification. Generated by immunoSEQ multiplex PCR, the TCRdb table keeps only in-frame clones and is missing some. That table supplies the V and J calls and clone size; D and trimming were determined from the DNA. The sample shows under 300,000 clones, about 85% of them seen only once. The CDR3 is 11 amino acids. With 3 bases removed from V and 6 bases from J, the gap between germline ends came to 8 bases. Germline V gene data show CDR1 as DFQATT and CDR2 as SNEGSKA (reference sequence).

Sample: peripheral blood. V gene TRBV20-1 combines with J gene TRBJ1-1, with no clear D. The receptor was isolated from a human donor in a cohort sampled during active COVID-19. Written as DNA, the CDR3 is TGCAGTGCTAGTAGTCAGGCTGAAGCTTTCTTT. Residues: CSASSQAEAFF.